This TCR beta chain was found in a study of blood T cell repertoires in COVID-19. About the research overall: Both acute and convalescent COVID-19 samples were obtained from the United States, Italy and Spain.

Sequenced by immunoSEQ multiplex PCR; TCRdb stores in-frame clones only, minus some. Of fewer than 350,000 clones in the sample, about 86% were seen once. Germline loops: CDR1 LGHNA, CDR2 YSLEER. The CDR3 sequence is 16 residues long. Trimming removed 0 bases at V and 7 bases at J, with 16 bases between. What was sequenced was PBMCs or T cells enriched from blood (not recorded which). The sequence came from a woman between 35 and 50 years old with acute COVID-19. The chain carries TRBV4-3 and TRBJ2-1; D is perhaps TRBD2 (6 bases). CDR3 amino acids: CASSQEAGSYGNEQFF. The CDR3 region has the DNA TGCGCCAGCAGCCAAGAGGCGGGGTCCTACGGGAATGAGCAGTTCTTC.